This T cell receptor (beta chain) was recovered during a study of T cell responses to AZD1222 COVID-19 vaccine. Study outcomes and limitations: Reports indicate that nearly half of spike-specific TCRs are directed at unmutated variant regions. CD4 TCRs associated with vaccination spanned spike, dominating at 160-218 and 743-854. Sampling that yielded the repertoires occurred only after the peak T cell response. White British people made up most donors, females outnumbered males, and clonal diversity was possibly underestimated.

Data came from immunoSEQ multiplex PCR; TCRdb stores just in-frame clones and leaves some out. The top ten clones hold approximately 10% of a sample with nearly 90,000 clones, approximately 86% of them seen once. As regards this clone: The antigen is not known.

The sample in question was peripheral blood, obtained on day 0 of MenACWY control vaccination. This clonotype was obtained from an adult in good health.

The CDR3 is CASLGRGAADNYGYTF. CDR3 DNA sequence: TGTGCCAGTTTAGGAAGGGGGGCAGCTGATAACTATGGCTACACCTTC. V usage is TRBV19 and J usage is TRBJ1-2; maybe TRBD1 (6 bases). There are 16 residues in the CDR3. Germline lookup yields CDR1 LNHDA and CDR2 SQIVND (reference sequence). V was cut by 8 bases and J by 1 base, with 20 bases left in between.